The clone carrying this T cell receptor (beta chain) was observed a single time. The study pooled second doses at about 4 or about 12 weeks. Assay used: immunoSEQ multiplex PCR; TCRdb lists only in-frame clones, some missing. The repertoire holds more than 90,000 clones, around nine tenths seen once, with approximately 16% in the top ten. The data were taken from a study of T cell responses to AZD1222 COVID-19 vaccine. Germline V gives CDR1 ENHRY, CDR2 SYGVKD. J lost 2 bases, V lost 9 bases, and 6 bases had no gene match. The CDR3 is 14 amino acids. V usage is TRBV10-3 and J usage is TRBJ1-2; the match to TRBD1 covers 10 bases. The receptor was isolated from an adult who received the AZD1222 COVID-19 vaccine. Specimen: peripheral blood, collected 28 days after the second AZD1222 dose. CDR3 sequence: CAIGLGQGNYGYTF. The CDR3 coding sequence is TGTGCCATTGGCTTGGGACAGGGGAACTATGGCTACACCTTC.